One and the same sample provided the 17 T cell receptor beta chains below, sequenced in a study of shared T cell receptors in the human thymus (dated by TCRdb to about 2021). The method behind the library was the immunoSEQ multiplex PCR assay. The clones in this table, taken by TCRdb from immuneACCESS, are in-frame only. Not every clone is retained; where verified, under half of the shortfall comes from an unresolved V gene, and the cause of the rest is unknown. The sample profile shows hundreds of thousands of clones; roughly 90% of them were found once. The leading ten clones occupy 0.0095% to 0.011% of the sample. Another study also made use of these data, one on human thymus T cells.

Sample: thymocytes. Receptors were obtained from a boy under two years old with a congenital heart defect. Donor details come from another sample of the same person, matched by shared clones.

V is TRBV13 and J is TRBJ2-1, with 8 bases aligning to TRBD2. This CDR3 spans 16 amino acids. Unmatched junction bases numbered 11, after V lost 5 bases and J lost 5 bases. Germline CDR1 reads PRHDT; CDR2 reads FYEKMQ (reference sequence). The CDR3 region has the DNA TGTGCCAGCAGCCACGGGGTGGTAGCGGGGCACAATGAGCAGTTCTTC. Its translation: CASSHGVVAGHNEQFF.

The V and J genes are TRBV7-6 and TRBJ1-3; maybe TRBD1 (6 bases). There are 18 residues in the CDR3. From germline, CDR1 is SGHVS and CDR2 FNYEAQ. The V and J ends lost 2 bases and 0 bases respectively, with 17 bases between them. The CDR3 DNA reads as TGTGCCAGCAGCTTATTCGGCGTGCGCAGGGGCTCTGGAAACACCATATATTTT. Translating gives CASSLFGVRRGSGNTIYF. Filled out from reference TRBV7-6 and TRBJ1-3, the complete variable domain reads GAGVSQSPRYKVTKRGQDVALRCDPISGHVSLYWYRQALGQGPEFLTYFNYEAQQDKSGLPNDRFSAERPEGSISTLTIQRTEQRDSAMYRCASSLFGVRRGSGNTIYFGEGSWLTVV.

This clone showed up just once. The chain employs TRBV28 and TRBJ1-1; TRBD1 agrees at 7 bases. J lost 1 base, V lost 10 bases, and 15 bases had no gene match. The germline CDR1 and CDR2 sequences are MDHEN and SYDVKM. There are 16 residues in the CDR3. The CDR3 sequence: CATLRIRQGWNTEAFF. Written as DNA, the CDR3 is TGTGCCACGCTACGAATCCGACAGGGTTGGAACACTGAAGCTTTCTTT.

The chain has TRBV6-1 and TRBJ1-3; 10 nucleotides match TRBD1. CDR3 length: 16 amino acids. V gave up 2 bases and J gave up 4 bases; unmatched junction bases: 5. From germline, CDR1 is MNHNS and CDR2 SASEGT. The CDR3 sequence is CASSERTGGKGNTIYF. The CDR3 coding sequence is TGTGCCAGCAGTGAACGGACAGGGGGGAAAGGAAACACCATATATTTT.

This sequence joins TRBV10-2 and TRBJ1-2; TRBD1 might be the D (5 bases). The germline CDR1 and CDR2 sequences are WSHSY and SAAADI. The CDR3 is 15 amino acids. Trimming removed 4 bases at V and 0 bases at J, with 12 bases between. DNA for the CDR3: TGCGCCAGCAGTGGGGGTGGGGGGACTAACTATGGCTACACCTTC. It codes for CASSGGGGTNYGYTF.

There are a few counts of this clone. The genes are TRBV4-3 and TRBJ2-3; 13 bases are a match to TRBD2. CDR1 LGHNA and CDR2 YSLEER come from the germline V gene. Trimming cost V 5 bases and J 3 bases; bases outside gene matches: 8. This CDR3 has 17 amino acids. The CDR3 protein is CASSIRLAGGSTDTQYF. CDR3 in DNA: TGCGCCAGCAGCATACGACTAGCGGGAGGTAGTACAGATACGCAGTATTTT.

This chain links TRBV7-2 with TRBJ2-7; weak D call: TRBD1 (8 bases). Per the germline V gene, CDR1 is SGHTA and CDR2 is FQGNSA. CDR3 length equals 15 residues. The V end was cut by 3 bases, the J end by 3 bases, with 15 bases between. The CDR3 spells CASSFTGGDRYEQYF. CDR3 bases: TGTGCCAGCAGCTTTACAGGGGGGGACCGCTACGAGCAGTACTTC.

The DNA for the CDR3 is TGCGCCAGCAGCCAAGAATGCGTTTCCGGGGAGCTGTTTTTT. It encodes CASSQECVSGELFF. The J gene is TRBJ2-2, the V gene TRBV4-3; D gene ambiguous. Germline CDR1 LGHNA, CDR2 YSLEER. This CDR3 is built from 14 residues. V lost 0 bases, J lost 6 bases, and 8 bases lay in between.

The genes are TRBV7-9 and TRBJ1-2, with D perhaps matching TRBD1 (6 bases). The CDR3 spans 14 residues. The germline V gene has CDR1 SEHNR and CDR2 FQNEAQ (reference sequence). Trimming pared 5 bases from V and 3 bases from J, leaving 13 bases between. Here the CDR3 reads CASSRPAGDYGYTF. The CDR3 bases are TGTGCCAGCAGCCGGCCGGCAGGGGACTATGGCTACACCTTC.

The chain combines TRBV19 with TRBJ2-5; weak D call: TRBD1 (6 bases). Germline V gene lookup returns CDR1 LNHDA and CDR2 SQIVND (reference sequence). CDR3 length equals 13 residues. In DNA form, the CDR3 reads TGTGCTTCCGGACAGAGACTTTGGGAGACCCAGTACTTC. It yields the protein CASGQRLWETQYF.

V is TRBV27 and J is TRBJ2-7, with 12 nucleotides matching TRBD1. Germline V gene sequence: CDR1 MNHEY, CDR2 SMNVEV (reference sequence). The CDR3 consists of 15 residues. V trimming: 7 bases; J trimming: 6 bases; junction bases outside the gene matches: 10. The CDR3 loop reads CASTLGQGAGGEQYF. CDR3 coding DNA: TGTGCCAGCACCCTGGGACAGGGGGCGGGAGGCGAGCAGTACTTC.

The chain employs TRBV4-1 and TRBJ2-1, with a possible D match to TRBD2 (6 bases). Trimming shortened V by 4 bases and J by 4 bases, and 14 bases separated the two germline ends. The length of the CDR3 is 15 residues. CDR1 and CDR2 (germline): MGHRA, YSYEKL. The CDR3: CASSLEGLAYNEQFF. The CDR3 DNA sequence: TGCGCCAGCAGCCTCGAGGGACTCGCTTACAATGAGCAGTTCTTC.

Remarks on this clone: Within the sample, other DNA sequences also encode this same CDR3. V is TRBV7-9 and J is TRBJ2-7, with TRBD2 matching 8 bases. This CDR3 has 13 residues. Looked up from germline, CDR1 is SEHNR and CDR2 is FQNEAQ (reference sequence). J was trimmed by 7 bases and V by 6 bases; bases with no gene match: 8. CDR3 sequence: CASSSSGRGEQYF. For the CDR3, the DNA is TGTGCCAGCAGTTCAAGCGGGAGAGGGGAGCAGTACTTC.

The V call is TRBV4-3, the J call TRBJ2-7; D is possibly TRBD2 (5 bases). V was cut by 0 bases and J by 0 bases, with 12 bases left in between. From germline, CDR1 is LGHNA and CDR2 YSLEER. This CDR3 is built from 16 residues. This CDR3 is CASSQEWWRASYEQYF. The CDR3, as DNA: TGCGCCAGCAGCCAAGAATGGTGGCGGGCCTCCTACGAGCAGTACTTC.

The rearrangement uses TRBV30 and TRBJ2-2, with 10 bases fitting TRBD2. This CDR3 comprises 17 residues. Germline values: CDR1 GTSNPN, CDR2 SVGIG (reference sequence). Trimming took 3 bases from V and 8 from J; bases not matched to a gene: 15. The CDR3 is CAWRRLEAGGPTGELFF. CDR3 coding DNA: TGTGCCTGGAGGAGACTAGAAGCGGGAGGGCCGACGGGGGAGCTGTTTTTT.

This clone was counted once. V and J are TRBV4-3 and TRBJ1-1; perhaps TRBD1 as D (5 bases). Trimming removed 2 bases at V and 0 bases at J, with 16 bases between. CDR3 length: 17 amino acids. CDR1 and CDR2 (germline): LGHNA, YSLEER. The DNA for the CDR3 is TGCGCCAGCAGCCAAAGGAGCTTAGGGGAATTGAACACTGAAGCTTTCTTT. Translated: CASSQRSLGELNTEAFF.

V gene TRBV23-1 combines with J gene TRBJ2-3, with 7 bases aligning to TRBD2. TRBV23-1 is designated an ORF whose function remains uncertain. This CDR3 comprises 16 residues. Trimming took 2 bases from V and 2 from J; bases not matched to a gene: 7. The CDR3 nucleotides are TGCGCCAGCAGTCAAAATCCGGGGGGAGTCACAGATACGCAGTATTTT. Protein sequence: CASSQNPGGVTDTQYF.